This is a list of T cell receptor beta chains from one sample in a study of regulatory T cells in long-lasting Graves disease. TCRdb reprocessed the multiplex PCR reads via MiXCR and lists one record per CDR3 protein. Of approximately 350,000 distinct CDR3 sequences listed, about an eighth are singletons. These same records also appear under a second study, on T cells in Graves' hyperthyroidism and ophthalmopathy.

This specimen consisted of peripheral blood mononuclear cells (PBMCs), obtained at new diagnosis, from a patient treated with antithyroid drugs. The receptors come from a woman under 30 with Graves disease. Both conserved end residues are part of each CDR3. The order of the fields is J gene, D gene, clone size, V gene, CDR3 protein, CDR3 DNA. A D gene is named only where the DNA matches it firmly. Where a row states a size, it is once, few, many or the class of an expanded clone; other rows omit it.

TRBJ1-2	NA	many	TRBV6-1	CASSQGGPYGYTF	TGTGCCAGCAGCCAGGGCGGCCCCTATGGCTACACCTTC
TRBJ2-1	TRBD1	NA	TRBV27	CASSDRDRFENEQFF	TGTGCCAGCAGTGACCGGGACAGGTTTGAGAATGAGCAGTTCTTC
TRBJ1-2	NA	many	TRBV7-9	CASTNREDGYTF	TGTGCCAGCACCAACAGGGAGGATGGCTACACCTTC
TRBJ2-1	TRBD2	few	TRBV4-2	CASSQDYQRGGPDEQFF	TGTGCCAGCAGCCAAGATTATCAGCGGGGGGGCCCGGATGAGCAGTTCTTC
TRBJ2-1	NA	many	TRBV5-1	CASSLDINNEQFF	TGCGCCAGCAGCTTAGACATAAACAATGAGCAGTTCTTC
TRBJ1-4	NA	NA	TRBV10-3	CAIRGDQNEKLFF	TGTGCCATCAGGGGGGATCAGAATGAAAAACTGTTTTTT
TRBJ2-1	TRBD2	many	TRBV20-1	CSAVSGRAPYNEQFF	TGCAGTGCTGTAAGCGGGAGGGCCCCCTACAATGAGCAGTTCTTC
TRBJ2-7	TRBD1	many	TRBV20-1	CSAGNRGPYEQYF	TGCAGTGCTGGCAACAGGGGGCCCTACGAGCAGTACTTC
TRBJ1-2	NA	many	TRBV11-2	CASSLESGTSLSGYTF	TGTGCCAGCAGCTTAGAATCCGGGACAAGTCTAAGTGGCTACACCTTC
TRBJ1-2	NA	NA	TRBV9	CASSVDGRGSGGYTF	TGTGCCAGCAGCGTAGATGGACGGGGGTCGGGTGGCTACACCTTC
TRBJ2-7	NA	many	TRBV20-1	CSARDGDGPYEQYF	TGCAGTGCTAGAGATGGGGACGGCCCCTACGAGCAGTACTTC
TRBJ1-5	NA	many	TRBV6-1	CASSSVPYQPQHF	TGTGCCAGCAGCAGCGTACCGTATCAGCCCCAGCATTTT
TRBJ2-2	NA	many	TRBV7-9	CASSLSSGELFF	TGTGCCAGCAGCCTCAGTAGCGGGGAGCTGTTTTTT
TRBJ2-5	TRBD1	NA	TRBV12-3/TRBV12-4	CASSKPGQQETQYF	TGTGCCAGCAGTAAACCGGGACAGCAAGAGACCCAGTACTTC
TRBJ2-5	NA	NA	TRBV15	CATSPPFRASKETQYF	TGTGCCACCAGTCCTCCCTTCAGGGCATCTAAAGAGACCCAGTACTTC
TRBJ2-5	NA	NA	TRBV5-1	CASSLVGPGIGETQYF	TGCGCCAGCAGCTTGGTCGGGCCAGGGATCGGGGAGACCCAGTACTTC
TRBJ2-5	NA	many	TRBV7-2	CASSLVAVGETQYF	TGTGCCAGCAGCTTAGTAGCGGTGGGAGAGACCCAGTACTTC
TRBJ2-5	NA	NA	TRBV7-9	CASSLAGSQETQYF	TGTGCCAGCAGCTTGGCGGGATCCCAAGAGACCCAGTACTTC
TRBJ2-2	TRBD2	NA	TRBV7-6	CASSFRLAGGPAGAGELFF	TGTGCCAGCAGCTTTAGACTAGCGGGAGGGCCCGCGGGGGCCGGGGAGCTGTTTTTT
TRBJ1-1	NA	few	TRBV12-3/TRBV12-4	CASSSGPGTEAFF	TGTGCCAGCAGTTCTGGTCCGGGTACTGAAGCTTTCTTT
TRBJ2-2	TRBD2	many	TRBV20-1	CSARDAQRLATYTGELFF	TGCAGTGCTAGAGATGCCCAGAGACTAGCGACCTACACCGGGGAGCTGTTTTTT
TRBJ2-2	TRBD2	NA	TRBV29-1	CSVSVAGGGGELFF	TGCAGCGTTTCCGTAGCGGGAGGTGGCGGGGAGCTGTTTTTT
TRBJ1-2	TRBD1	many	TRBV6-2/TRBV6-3	CASSGGLQGTNYGYTF	TGTGCCAGCAGCGGAGGGCTACAGGGGACTAACTATGGCTACACCTTC
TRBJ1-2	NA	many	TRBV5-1	CASSMGLAGYGYTF	TGCGCCAGCAGCATGGGCCTAGCGGGCTATGGCTACACCTTC
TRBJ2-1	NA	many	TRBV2	CASEDGSVIDEQFF	TGTGCCAGTGAGGACGGGAGTGTAATTGATGAGCAGTTCTTC
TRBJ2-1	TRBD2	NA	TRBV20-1	CSASGTSGVSYNEQFF	TGCAGTGCTAGTGGGACTAGCGGGGTTTCCTACAATGAGCAGTTCTTC
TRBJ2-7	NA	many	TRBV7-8	CASSRLPDTSYEQYF	TGTGCCAGCAGCCGCCTACCGGACACGTCCTACGAGCAGTACTTC
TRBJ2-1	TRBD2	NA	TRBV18	CASSRTSGSGDNEQFF	TGTGCCAGCTCACGGACTAGCGGGAGTGGGGACAATGAGCAGTTCTTC
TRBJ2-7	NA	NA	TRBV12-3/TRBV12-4	CASSFAGALDYEQYF	TGTGCCAGCAGTTTCGCCGGGGCCCTCGACTACGAGCAGTACTTC
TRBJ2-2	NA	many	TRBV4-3	CASSQGSGTGELFF	TGCGCCAGCAGCCAAGGTTCAGGGACCGGGGAGCTGTTTTTT
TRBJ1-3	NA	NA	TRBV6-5	CASSYSFIGAGGNTIYF	TGTGCCAGCAGTTACTCGTTTATAGGGGCAGGGGGAAACACCATATATTTT
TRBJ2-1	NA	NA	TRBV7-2	CASSPTLLRANNEQFF	TGTGCCAGCAGCCCAACCCTTTTACGGGCAAACAATGAGCAGTTCTTC
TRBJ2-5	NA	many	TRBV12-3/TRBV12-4	CASSFYIDPFQETQYF	TGTGCCAGCAGTTTCTATATAGACCCCTTCCAAGAGACCCAGTACTTC
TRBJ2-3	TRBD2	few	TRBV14	CASSQVNQGLALGSTDTQYF	TGTGCCAGCAGCCAAGTAAATCAGGGACTAGCTCTGGGGTCCACAGATACGCAGTATTTT
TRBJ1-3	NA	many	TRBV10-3	CAISDGPGRGNTIYF	TGTGCCATCAGTGATGGTCCGGGTCGCGGAAACACCATATATTTT
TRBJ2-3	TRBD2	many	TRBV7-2	CASSLPAGAGDTQYF	TGTGCCAGCAGCTTACCAGCGGGGGCGGGAGATACGCAGTATTTT
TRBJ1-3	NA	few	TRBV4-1	CASSQDRRRDTIYF	TGCGCCAGCAGCCAAGATCGGAGGAGAGACACCATATATTTT
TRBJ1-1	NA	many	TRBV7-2	CASSKVGHGLPGIMGLTEAFF	TGTGCCAGCAGCAAAGTGGGCCATGGACTTCCCGGGATTATGGGTCTCACTGAAGCTTTCTTT
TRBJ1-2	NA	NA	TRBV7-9	CASILVGLLNYGYTF	TGTGCCAGCATCTTAGTAGGGCTCCTTAACTATGGCTACACCTTC
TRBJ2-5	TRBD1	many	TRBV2	CARRQGAGETQYF	TGTGCCAGAAGACAGGGGGCCGGGGAGACCCAGTACTTC
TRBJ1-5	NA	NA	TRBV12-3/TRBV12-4	CASSPVPGNSYSNQPQHF	TGTGCCAGCAGCCCTGTACCGGGAAACAGCTATAGCAATCAGCCCCAGCATTTT
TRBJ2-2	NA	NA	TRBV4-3	CASSQPTYGRNTGELFF	TGCGCCAGCAGCCAACCCACCTACGGCAGGAACACCGGGGAGCTGTTTTTT
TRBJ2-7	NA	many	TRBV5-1	CARSSFCPPYEQYF	TGCGCCAGGAGCTCCTTTTGCCCTCCCTACGAGCAGTACTTC
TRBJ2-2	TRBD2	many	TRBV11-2	CASSASIQREYNTGELFF	TGTGCCAGCAGCGCGTCGATTCAGCGGGAATACAACACCGGGGAGCTGTTTTTT
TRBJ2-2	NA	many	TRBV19	CASSPTVGRLFF	TGTGCCAGTAGTCCTACCGTGGGAAGGCTGTTTTTT
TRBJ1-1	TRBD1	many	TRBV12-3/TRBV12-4	CASSLFPDRVNLNTEAFF	TGTGCCAGCAGTTTATTCCCGGACAGGGTTAATCTGAACACTGAAGCTTTCTTT
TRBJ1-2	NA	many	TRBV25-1	CASSDLTGITSNYGYTF	TGTGCCAGCAGTGACCTTACAGGAATAACATCTAACTATGGCTACACCTTC
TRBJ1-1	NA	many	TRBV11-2	CASRHSNTEAFF	TGTGCCAGCAGACATTCGAACACTGAAGCTTTCTTT
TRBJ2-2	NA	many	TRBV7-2	CASTPSWGENTGELFF	TGTGCCAGCACCCCTTCGTGGGGGGAAAACACCGGGGAGCTGTTTTTT
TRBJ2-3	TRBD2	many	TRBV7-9	CASSPTSGLTDTQYF	TGTGCCAGCAGCCCGACTAGCGGTCTCACAGATACGCAGTATTTT
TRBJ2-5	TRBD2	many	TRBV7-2	CASSLAPSGTETQYF	TGTGCCAGCAGCTTAGCGCCTAGCGGGACTGAGACCCAGTACTTC
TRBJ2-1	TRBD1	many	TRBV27	CASSYGTVYNEQFF	TGTGCCAGCAGTTACGGGACAGTCTACAATGAGCAGTTCTTC
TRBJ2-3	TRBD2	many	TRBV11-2	CASSLHGGAKTDTQYF	TGTGCCAGCAGCTTGCACGGGGGGGCTAAGACAGATACGCAGTATTTT
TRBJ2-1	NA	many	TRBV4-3	CASSHGTDPYNEQFF	TGCGCCAGCAGCCACGGGACTGACCCCTACAATGAGCAGTTCTTC
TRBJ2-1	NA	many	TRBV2	CASSVGALSYNEQFF	TGTGCCAGCAGTGTAGGGGCTTTATCCTACAATGAGCAGTTCTTC
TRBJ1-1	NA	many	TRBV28	CASSFGGGTNTEAFF	TGTGCCAGCAGTTTCGGGGGGGGCACTAACACTGAAGCTTTCTTT
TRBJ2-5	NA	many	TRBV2	CASSFWRQETQYF	TGTGCCAGCAGTTTCTGGAGGCAAGAGACCCAGTACTTC
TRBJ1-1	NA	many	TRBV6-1	CASSEAAELNTEAFF	TGTGCCAGCAGTGAAGCTGCCGAATTGAACACTGAAGCTTTCTTT
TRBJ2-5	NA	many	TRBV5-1	CASSLEGTGETQYF	TGTGCCAGCAGCTTAGAGGGGACTGGGGAGACCCAGTACTTC